This entry lists 3 T cell receptor beta chains sequenced from one sample in a study of cytomegalovirus exposure and HLA in healthy donors. Method: immunoSEQ multiplex PCR; TCRdb's copy keeps in-frame clones and lacks some. The sample has some 170,000 clones, roughly 91% seen once. Specimen: PBMCs. The receptors stem from a woman under 30 in good health and CMV-seropositive.

This clone came up once. The chain links TRBV10-3 to TRBJ2-7; 12 bases fit TRBD2. CDR1 and CDR2 from the germline V gene are ENHRY and SYGVKD. The CDR3 extends over 16 amino acids. Unmatched junction bases numbered 5, after V lost 5 bases and J lost 0 bases. The CDR3 here is CAISYGLAGSSYEQYF. CDR3 bases: TGTGCCATCAGTTACGGACTAGCGGGGAGCTCCTACGAGCAGTACTTC.

The V and J genes are TRBV25-1 and TRBJ1-1; unclear D gene. Germline V gene lookup returns CDR1 MGHDK and CDR2 SYGVNS. This CDR3 region has 11 residues. V dropped 8 bases and J dropped 1 base, with 5 bases sitting between them. Here the CDR3 reads CASRANTEAFF. The CDR3 DNA reads TGTGCCAGCCGAGCGAACACTGAAGCTTTCTTT. Full variable domain (rest looked up from reference TRBV25-1 and TRBJ1-1): EADIYQTPRYLVIGTGKKITLECSQTMGHDKMYWYQQDPGMELHLIHYSYGVNSTEKGDLSSESTVSRIRTEHFPLTLESARPSHTSQYLCASRANTEAFFGQGTRLTVV.

The chain links TRBV7-2 to TRBJ2-6; D is perhaps TRBD2 (7 bases). Germline V CDR1 and CDR2: SGHTA, FQGNSA. The CDR3 totals 17 residues. The ends were cut back, 2 bases at V and 2 bases at J, with 13 bases in the middle. The CDR3 DNA follows: TGTGCCAGCAGCTTATGGGGGGGCCCAACTGGGGCCAACGTCCTGACTTTC. It yields the protein CASSLWGGPTGANVLTF.